The T cell receptor (beta chain) under discussion was sequenced for a study of blood T cells in healthy people across ages. Combining a sample-barcoded 5' primer with a J-beta primer mix, a second PCR ran for roughly 6 to 11 cycles. Each CDR3 protein gets one entry after TCRdb re-called the 5' RACE reads with MiXCR. The table records 780,000 or so distinct CDR3 sequences, roughly 25% of them present only once. Trimming took off 7 bases at V and 7 bases at J, with 15 bases between the two ends. The CDR3 is made up of 13 amino acids. Germline CDR1 reads KGHDR; CDR2 reads SFDVKD. This clonotype was detected only a few times. The sample was also reused in another study, on T cells of mothers and their children.

The TCR comes from a boy aged 10-17 years in good health. Sequencing was carried out using blood. The V and J genes are TRBV24-1 and TRBJ2-5; D may be TRBD1 or TRBD2 (5 bases each). The CDR3 protein is CATSGTDHWTQYF. CDR3 nucleotides: TGTGCCACCAGCGGGACGGACCATTGGACCCAGTACTTC.